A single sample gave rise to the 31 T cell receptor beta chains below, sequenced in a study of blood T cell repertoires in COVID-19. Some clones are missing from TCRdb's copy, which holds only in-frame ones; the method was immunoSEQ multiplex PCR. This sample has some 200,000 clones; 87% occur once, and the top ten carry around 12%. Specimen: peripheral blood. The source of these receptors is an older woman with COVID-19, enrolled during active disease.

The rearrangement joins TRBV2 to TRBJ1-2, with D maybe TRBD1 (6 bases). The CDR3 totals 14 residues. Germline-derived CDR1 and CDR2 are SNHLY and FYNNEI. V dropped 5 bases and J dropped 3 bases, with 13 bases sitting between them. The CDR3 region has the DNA TGTGCCAGCAGTCTACAGGGCTTCCACTATGGCTACACCTTC. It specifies CASSLQGFHYGYTF.

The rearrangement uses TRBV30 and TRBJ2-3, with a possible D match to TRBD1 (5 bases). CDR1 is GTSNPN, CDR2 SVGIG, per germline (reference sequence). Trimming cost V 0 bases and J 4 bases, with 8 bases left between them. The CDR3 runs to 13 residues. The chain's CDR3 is CAWSVWGPDTQYF. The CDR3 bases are TGTGCCTGGAGTGTTTGGGGCCCAGATACGCAGTATTTT.

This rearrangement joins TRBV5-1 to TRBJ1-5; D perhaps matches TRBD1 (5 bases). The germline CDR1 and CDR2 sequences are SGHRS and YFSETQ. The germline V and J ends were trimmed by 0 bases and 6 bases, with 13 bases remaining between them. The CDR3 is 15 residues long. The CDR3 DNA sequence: TGCGCCAGCAGCTTGGTGGCAGGGTCGGGTCAGCCCCAGCATTTT. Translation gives CASSLVAGSGQPQHF.

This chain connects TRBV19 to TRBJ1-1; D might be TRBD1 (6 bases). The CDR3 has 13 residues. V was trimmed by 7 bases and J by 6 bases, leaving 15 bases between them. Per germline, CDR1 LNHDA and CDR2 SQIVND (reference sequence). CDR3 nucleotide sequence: TGTGCCAGTAAGACACAGGGAAATTCTGAAGCTTTCTTT. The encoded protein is CASKTQGNSEAFF.

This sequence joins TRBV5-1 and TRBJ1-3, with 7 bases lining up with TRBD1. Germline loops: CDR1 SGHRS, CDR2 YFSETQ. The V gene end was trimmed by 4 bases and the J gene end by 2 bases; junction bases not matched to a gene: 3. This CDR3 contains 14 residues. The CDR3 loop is CASSPGTAGNTIYF. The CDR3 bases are TGCGCCAGCAGCCCTGGGACAGCTGGAAACACCATATATTTT.

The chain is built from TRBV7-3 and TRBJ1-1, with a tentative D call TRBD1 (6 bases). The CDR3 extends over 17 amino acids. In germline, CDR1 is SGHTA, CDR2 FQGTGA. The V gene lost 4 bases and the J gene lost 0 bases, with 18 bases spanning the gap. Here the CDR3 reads CASSYSPGAKMNTEAFF. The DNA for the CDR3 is TGTGCCAGCAGCTACTCTCCAGGGGCTAAAATGAACACTGAAGCTTTCTTT. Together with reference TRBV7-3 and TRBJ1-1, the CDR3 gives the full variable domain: GAGVSQTPSNKVTEKGKYVELRCDPISGHTALYWYRQSLGQGPEFLIYFQGTGAADDSGLPNDRFFAVRPEGSVSTLKIQRTERGDSAVYLCASSYSPGAKMNTEAFFGQGTRLTVV.

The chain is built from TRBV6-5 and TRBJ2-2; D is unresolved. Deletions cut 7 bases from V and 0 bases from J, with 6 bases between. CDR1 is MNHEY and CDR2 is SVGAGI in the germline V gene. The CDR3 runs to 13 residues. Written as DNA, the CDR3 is TGTGCCAGCAACTTCGCGAACACCGGGGAGCTGTTTTTT. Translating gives CASNFANTGELFF.

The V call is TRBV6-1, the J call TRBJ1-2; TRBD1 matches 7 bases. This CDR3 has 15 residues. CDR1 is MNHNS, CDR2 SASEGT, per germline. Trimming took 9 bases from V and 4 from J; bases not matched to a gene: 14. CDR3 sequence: CASNSGRDRPYGYTF. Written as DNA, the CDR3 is TGTGCCAGTAATTCTGGAAGGGACAGACCCTATGGCTACACCTTC.

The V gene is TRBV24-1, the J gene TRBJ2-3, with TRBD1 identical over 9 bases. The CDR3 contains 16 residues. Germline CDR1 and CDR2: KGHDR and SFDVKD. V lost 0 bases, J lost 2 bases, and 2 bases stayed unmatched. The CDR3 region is CATSDLGDRDTDTQYF. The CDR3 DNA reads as TGTGCCACCAGTGATTTGGGGGACAGGGACACAGATACGCAGTATTTT.

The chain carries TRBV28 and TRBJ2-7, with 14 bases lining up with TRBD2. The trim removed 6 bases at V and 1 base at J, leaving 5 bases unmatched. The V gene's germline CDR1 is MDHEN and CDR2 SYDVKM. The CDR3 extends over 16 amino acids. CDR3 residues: CASRGTSGSESYEQYF. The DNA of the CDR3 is TGTGCCAGCAGGGGGACTAGCGGGAGTGAATCCTACGAGCAGTACTTC.

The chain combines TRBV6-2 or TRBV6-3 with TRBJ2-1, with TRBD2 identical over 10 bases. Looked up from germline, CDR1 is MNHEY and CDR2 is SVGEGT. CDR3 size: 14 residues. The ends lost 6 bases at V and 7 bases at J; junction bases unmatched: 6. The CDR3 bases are TGTGCCAGCAGCCTCCTAGCGGGGGAGAATGAGCAGTTCTTC. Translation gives CASSLLAGENEQFF.

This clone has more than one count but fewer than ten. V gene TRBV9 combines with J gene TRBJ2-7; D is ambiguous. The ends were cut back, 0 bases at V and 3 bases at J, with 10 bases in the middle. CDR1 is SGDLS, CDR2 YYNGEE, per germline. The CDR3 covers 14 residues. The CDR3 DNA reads TGTGCCAGCAGCGTAGGGCCCGTCCACTACGAGCAGTACTTC. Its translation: CASSVGPVHYEQYF.

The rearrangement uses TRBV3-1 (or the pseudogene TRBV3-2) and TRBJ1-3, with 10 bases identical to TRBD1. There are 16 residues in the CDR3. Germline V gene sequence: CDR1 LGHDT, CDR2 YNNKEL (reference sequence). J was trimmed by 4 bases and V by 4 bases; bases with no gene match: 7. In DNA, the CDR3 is TGTGCCAGCAGCCCTGAGACAGGGGGCAAAGGAAACACCATATATTTT. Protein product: CASSPETGGKGNTIYF.

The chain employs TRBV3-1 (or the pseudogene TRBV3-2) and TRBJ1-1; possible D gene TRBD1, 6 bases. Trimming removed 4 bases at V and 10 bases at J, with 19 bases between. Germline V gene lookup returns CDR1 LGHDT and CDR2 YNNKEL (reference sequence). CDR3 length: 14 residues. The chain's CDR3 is CASSLRGSDGGAFF. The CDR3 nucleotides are TGTGCCAGCAGCCTGAGGGGGTCTGACGGTGGAGCTTTCTTT.

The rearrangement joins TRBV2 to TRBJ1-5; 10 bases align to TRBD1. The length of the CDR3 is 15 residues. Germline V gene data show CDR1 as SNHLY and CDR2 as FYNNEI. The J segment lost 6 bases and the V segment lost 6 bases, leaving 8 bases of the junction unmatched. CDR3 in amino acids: CASRPRTGGGQPQHF. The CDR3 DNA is TGTGCCAGCAGACCAAGGACAGGGGGTGGTCAGCCCCAGCATTTT. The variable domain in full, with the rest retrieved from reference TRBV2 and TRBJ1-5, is EPEVTQTPSHQVTQMGQEVILRCVPISNHLYFYWYRQILGQKVEFLVSFYNNEISEKSEIFDDQFSVERPDGSNFTLKIRSTKLEDSAMYFCASRPRTGGGQPQHFGDGTRLSIL.

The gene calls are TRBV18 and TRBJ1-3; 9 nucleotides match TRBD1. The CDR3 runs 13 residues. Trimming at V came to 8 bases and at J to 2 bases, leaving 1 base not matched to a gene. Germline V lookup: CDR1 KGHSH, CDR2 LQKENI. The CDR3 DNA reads TGTGCCAGCCGGACAGGGGCTGGAAACACCATATATTTT. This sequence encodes CASRTGAGNTIYF.

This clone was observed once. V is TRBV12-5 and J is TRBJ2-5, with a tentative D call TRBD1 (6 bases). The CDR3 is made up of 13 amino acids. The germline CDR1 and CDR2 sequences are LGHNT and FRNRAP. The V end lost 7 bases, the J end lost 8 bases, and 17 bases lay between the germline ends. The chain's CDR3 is CASALTGLGTQYF. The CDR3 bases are TGTGCTAGTGCCCTTACAGGGCTCGGAACCCAGTACTTC.

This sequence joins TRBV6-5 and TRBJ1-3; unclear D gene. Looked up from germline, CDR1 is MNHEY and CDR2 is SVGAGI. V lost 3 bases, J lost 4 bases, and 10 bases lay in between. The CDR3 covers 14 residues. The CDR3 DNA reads TGTGCCAGCAGTTATGGAGGGCCCGGAAACACCATATATTTT. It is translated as CASSYGGPGNTIYF.

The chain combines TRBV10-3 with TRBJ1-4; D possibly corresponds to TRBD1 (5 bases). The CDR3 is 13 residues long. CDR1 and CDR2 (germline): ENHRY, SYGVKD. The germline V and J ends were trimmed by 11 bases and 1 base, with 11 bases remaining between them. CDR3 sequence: CAAGVGTNEKLFF. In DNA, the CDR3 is TGTGCCGCGGGGGTTGGAACTAATGAAAAACTGTTTTTT.

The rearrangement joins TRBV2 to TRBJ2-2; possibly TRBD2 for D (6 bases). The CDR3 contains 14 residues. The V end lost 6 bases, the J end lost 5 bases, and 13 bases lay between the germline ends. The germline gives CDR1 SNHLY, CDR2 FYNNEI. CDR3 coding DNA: TGTGCCAGCAGGGAGGGTACGGATACCGGGGAGCTGTTTTTT. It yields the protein CASREGTDTGELFF. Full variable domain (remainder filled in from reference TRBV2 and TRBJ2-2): EPEVTQTPSHQVTQMGQEVILRCVPISNHLYFYWYRQILGQKVEFLVSFYNNEISEKSEIFDDQFSVERPDGSNFTLKIRSTKLEDSAMYFCASREGTDTGELFFGEGSRLTVL.

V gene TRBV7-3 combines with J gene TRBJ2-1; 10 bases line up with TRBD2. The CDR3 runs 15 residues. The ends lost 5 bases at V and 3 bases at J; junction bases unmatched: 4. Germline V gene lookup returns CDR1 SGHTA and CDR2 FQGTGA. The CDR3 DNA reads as TGTGCCAGCAGCCAAGGACTAGCGGTCTACAATGAGCAGTTCTTC. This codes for CASSQGLAVYNEQFF.

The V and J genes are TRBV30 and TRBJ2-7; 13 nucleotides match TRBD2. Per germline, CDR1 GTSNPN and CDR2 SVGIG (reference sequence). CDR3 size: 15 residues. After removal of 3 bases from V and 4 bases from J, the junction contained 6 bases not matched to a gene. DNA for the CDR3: TGTGCCTGGAGAGAAGGACTAGCGGGAGCTTACGAGCAGTACTTC. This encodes CAWREGLAGAYEQYF.

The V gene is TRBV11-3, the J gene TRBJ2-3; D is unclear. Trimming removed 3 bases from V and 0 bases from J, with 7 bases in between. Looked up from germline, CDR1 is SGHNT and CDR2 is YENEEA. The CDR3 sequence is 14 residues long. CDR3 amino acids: CASSFGRSTDTQYF. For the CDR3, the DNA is TGTGCCAGCAGCTTTGGCCGCAGCACAGATACGCAGTATTTT.

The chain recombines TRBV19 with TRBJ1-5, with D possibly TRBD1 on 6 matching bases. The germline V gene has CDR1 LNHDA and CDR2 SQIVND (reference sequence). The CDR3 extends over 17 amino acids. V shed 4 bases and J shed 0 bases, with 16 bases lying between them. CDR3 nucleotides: TGTGCCAGTAGTACGGGACAACGTCTTTTTAGCAATCAGCCCCAGCATTTT. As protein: CASSTGQRLFSNQPQHF.

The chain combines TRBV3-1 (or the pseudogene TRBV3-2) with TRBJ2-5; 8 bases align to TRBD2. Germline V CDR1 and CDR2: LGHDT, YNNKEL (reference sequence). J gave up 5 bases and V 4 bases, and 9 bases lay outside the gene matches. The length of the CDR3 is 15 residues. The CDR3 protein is CASSPPRTSFETQYF. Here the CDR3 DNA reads TGTGCCAGCAGCCCCCCACGGACTAGCTTCGAGACCCAGTACTTC.

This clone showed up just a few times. CDR3 sequence: CASSPSTGTSGNEQYF. CDR3 bases: TGTGCCAGCTCACCAAGTACCGGGACTAGCGGGAACGAGCAGTACTTC. J is TRBJ2-7 and V is TRBV18; TRBD2 agrees at 13 bases. V lost 2 bases to trimming and J lost 5 bases; unmatched junction nucleotides: 6. CDR1 is KGHSH, CDR2 LQKENI, per germline. This CDR3 contains 16 residues.

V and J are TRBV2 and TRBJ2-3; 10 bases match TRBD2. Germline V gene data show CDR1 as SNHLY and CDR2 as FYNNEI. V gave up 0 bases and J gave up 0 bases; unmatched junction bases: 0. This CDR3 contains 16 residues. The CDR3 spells CASSEATSGSTDTQYF. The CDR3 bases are TGTGCCAGCAGTGAAGCGACTAGCGGGAGCACAGATACGCAGTATTTT.

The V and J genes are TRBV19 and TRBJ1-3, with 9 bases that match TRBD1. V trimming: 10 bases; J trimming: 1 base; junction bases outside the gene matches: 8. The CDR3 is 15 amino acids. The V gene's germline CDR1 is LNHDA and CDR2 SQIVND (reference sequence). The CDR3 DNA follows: TGTGCCACCCGCCGGGACAGGGTTTCTGGAAACACCATATATTTT. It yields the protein CATRRDRVSGNTIYF.

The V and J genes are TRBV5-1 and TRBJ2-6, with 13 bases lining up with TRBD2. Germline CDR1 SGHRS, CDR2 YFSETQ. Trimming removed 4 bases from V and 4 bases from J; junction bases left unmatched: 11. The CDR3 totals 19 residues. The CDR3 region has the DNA TGCGCCAGCAGCCCGGCCGGACTAGCGGGAGTCTCAGGGGCCAACGTCCTGACTTTC. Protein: CASSPAGLAGVSGANVLTF.

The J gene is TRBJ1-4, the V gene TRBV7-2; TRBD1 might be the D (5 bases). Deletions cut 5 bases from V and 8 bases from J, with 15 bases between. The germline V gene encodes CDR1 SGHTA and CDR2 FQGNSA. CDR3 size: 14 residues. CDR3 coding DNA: TGTGCCAGCAGCCTACGGTCGGGGGAGGAAAAACTGTTTTTT. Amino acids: CASSLRSGEEKLFF.

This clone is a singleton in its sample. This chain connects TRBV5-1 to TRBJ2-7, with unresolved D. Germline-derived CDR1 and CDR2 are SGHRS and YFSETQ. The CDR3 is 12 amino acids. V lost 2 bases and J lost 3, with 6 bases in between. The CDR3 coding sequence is TGCGCCAGCAGCTTTCAGAACTACGAGCAGTACTTC. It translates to CASSFQNYEQYF.